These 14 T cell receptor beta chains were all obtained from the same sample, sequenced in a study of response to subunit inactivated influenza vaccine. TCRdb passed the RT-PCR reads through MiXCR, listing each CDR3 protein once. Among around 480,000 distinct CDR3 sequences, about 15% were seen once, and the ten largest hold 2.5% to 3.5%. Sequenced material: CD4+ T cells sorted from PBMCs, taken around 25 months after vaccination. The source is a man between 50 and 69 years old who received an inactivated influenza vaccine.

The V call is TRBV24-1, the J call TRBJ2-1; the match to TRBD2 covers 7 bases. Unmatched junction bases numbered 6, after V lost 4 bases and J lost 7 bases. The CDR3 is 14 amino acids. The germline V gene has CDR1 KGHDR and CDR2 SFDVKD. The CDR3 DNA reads TGTGCCACCAGTGAACTGGGGGGGAAGAATGAGCAGTTCTTC. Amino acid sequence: CATSELGGKNEQFF.

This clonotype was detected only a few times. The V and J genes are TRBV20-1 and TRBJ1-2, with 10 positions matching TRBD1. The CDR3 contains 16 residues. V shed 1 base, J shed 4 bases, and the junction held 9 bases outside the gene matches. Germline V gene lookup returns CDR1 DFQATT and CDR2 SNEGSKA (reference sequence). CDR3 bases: TGCAGTGCTAGAGCCCCGGACAGGGGGAATGTCTATGGCTACACCTTC. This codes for CSARAPDRGNVYGYTF.

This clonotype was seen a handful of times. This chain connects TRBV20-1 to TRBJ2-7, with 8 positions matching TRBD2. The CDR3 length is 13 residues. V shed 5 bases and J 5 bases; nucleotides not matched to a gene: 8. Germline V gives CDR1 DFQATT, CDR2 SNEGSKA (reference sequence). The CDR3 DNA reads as TGCAGTGCTGCCCGGGAGGGCCTCGACGAGCAGTACTTC. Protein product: CSAAREGLDEQYF.

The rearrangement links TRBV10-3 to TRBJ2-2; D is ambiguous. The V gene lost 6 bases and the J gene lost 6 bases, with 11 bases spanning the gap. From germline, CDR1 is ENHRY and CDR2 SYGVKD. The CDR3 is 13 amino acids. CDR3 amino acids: CAISSTTPGELFF. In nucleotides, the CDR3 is TGTGCCATCAGCTCGACGACCCCCGGGGAGCTGTTTTTT.

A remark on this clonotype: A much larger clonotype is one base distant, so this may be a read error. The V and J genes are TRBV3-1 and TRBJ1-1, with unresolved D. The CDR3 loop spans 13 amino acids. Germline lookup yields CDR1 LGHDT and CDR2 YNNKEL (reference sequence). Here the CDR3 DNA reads TGTTCCAGCAGCAAACAGATTTACACTGAAGCTTTCTTT. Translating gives CSSSKQIYTEAFF.

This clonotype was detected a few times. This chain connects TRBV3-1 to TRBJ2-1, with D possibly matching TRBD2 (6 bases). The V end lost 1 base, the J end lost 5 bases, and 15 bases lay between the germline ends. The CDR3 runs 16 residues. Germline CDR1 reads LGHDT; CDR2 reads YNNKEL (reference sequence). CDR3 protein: CASSQAMWRGDNEQFF. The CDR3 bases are TGTGCCAGCAGCCAAGCCATGTGGCGGGGAGACAATGAGCAGTTCTTC.

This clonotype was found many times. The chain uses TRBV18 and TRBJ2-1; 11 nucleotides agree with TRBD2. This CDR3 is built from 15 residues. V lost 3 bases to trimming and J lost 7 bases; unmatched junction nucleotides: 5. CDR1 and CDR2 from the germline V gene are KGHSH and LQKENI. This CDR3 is CASSPGLAERNEQFF. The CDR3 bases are TGTGCCAGCTCACCGGGACTAGCGGAGCGGAATGAGCAGTTCTTC. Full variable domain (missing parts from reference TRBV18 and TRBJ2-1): NAGVMQNPRHLVRRRGQEARLRCSPMKGHSHVYWYRQLPEEGLKFMVYLQKENIIDESGMPKERFSAEFPKEGPSILRIQQVVRGDSAAYFCASSPGLAERNEQFFGPGTRLTVL.

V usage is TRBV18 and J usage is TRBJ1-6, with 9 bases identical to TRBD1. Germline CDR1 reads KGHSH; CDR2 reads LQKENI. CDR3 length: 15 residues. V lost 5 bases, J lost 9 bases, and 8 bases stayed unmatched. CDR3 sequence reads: CASSTRGTGTSPLHF. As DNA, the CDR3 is TGTGCCAGCTCAACCCGCGGGACAGGGACTTCACCCCTCCACTTT.

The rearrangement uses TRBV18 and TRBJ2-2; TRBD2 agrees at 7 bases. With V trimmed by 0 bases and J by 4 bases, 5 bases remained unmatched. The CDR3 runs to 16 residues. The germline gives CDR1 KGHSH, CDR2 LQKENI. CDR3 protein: CASSPPTGGVTGELFF. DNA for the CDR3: TGTGCCAGCTCACCACCGACGGGAGGAGTCACCGGGGAGCTGTTTTTT. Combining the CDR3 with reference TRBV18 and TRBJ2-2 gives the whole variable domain NAGVMQNPRHLVRRRGQEARLRCSPMKGHSHVYWYRQLPEEGLKFMVYLQKENIIDESGMPKERFSAEFPKEGPSILRIQQVVRGDSAAYFCASSPPTGGVTGELFFGEGSRLTVL.

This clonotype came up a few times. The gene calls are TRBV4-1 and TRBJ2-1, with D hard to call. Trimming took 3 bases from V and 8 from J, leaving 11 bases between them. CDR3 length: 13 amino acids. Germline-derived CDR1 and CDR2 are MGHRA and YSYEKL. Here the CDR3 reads CASSHRLNYEQFF. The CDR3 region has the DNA TGCGCCAGCAGCCACAGGCTAAACTATGAGCAGTTCTTC.

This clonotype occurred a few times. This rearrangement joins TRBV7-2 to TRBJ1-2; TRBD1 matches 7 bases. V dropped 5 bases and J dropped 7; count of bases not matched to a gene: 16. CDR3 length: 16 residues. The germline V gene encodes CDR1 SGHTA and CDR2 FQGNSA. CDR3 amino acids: CASSLTRQGVFVGYTF. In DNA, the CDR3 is TGTGCCAGCAGCCTGACCCGACAGGGAGTCTTCGTTGGCTACACCTTC.

The CDR3 DNA is TGCGCCAGCAGCCAAGGGTTGTTGGCGGACGAGCAGTACTTC. Protein sequence: CASSQGLLADEQYF. V usage is TRBV4-1 and J usage is TRBJ2-7, with D unclear. The V gene's germline CDR1 is MGHRA and CDR2 YSYEKL. The CDR3 runs to 14 residues. The V and J ends lost 1 base and 5 bases respectively, with 12 bases between them.

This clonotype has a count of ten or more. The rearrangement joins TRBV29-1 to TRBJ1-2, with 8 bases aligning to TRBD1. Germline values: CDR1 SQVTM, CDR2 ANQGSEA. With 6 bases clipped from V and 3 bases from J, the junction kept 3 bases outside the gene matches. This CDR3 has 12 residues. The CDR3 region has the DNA TGCAGCGTCTTGACAGGGGACTATGGCTACACCTTC. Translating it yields CSVLTGDYGYTF.

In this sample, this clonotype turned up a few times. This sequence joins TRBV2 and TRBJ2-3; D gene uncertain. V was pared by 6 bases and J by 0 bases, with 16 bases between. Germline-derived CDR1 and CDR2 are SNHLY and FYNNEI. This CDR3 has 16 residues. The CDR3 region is CASRERSVGSTDTQYF. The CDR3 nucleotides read TGTGCCAGCAGGGAAAGAAGCGTGGGCAGCACAGATACGCAGTATTTT.